This is a list of T cell receptor beta chains from one sample in a study of T-cell memory formation after mild COVID-19. TCRdb independently ran MiXCR on the 5' RACE reads; one entry per CDR3 protein. This repertoire shows 300,000 to 350,000 distinct CDR3 sequences, roughly 13% found once; its top ten account for 22%. The sample comprised PBMCs or a T cell subset sorted from them (not recorded which). The receptors here all came from a man younger than 35 who had mild COVID-19 (a few samples of this study predate the infection). Cell type and time point are not known. Each CDR3 is given with its conserved first and last residue. D genes are given only for firm matches. The listing skips clone size in some rows; elsewhere it reads once, few, many or a size class.

clone size | D gene | J gene | V gene | CDR3 DNA | CDR3 protein
few | . | TRBJ2-7 | TRBV5-6 | TGTGCCAGCAGCTTGGGATTTAGCGGCGCGGTTTACGAGCAGTACTTC | CASSLGFSGAVYEQYF
. | . | TRBJ2-7 | TRBV20-1 | TGCAGTGCTAGTCGGACCGGGGGCGAGCAGTACTTC | CSASRTGGEQYF
few | TRBD1 | TRBJ2-1 | TRBV20-1 | TGCAGTGCTAGAGCCAGGGGGCCCTACAATGAGCAGTTCTTC | CSARARGPYNEQFF
. | . | TRBJ2-5 | TRBV6-5 | TGTGCCAGCAGCATCCAGGGGTTAGAGACCCAGTACTTC | CASSIQGLETQYF
. | . | TRBJ1-5 | TRBV20-1 | TGCAGTGCTATGACTTCTAGGTCCAGGGTATCCCAGCATTTT | CSAMTSRSRVSQHF
. | . | TRBJ1-4 | TRBV5-1 | TGCGCCAGCAGCCCCGAGGTTGCCTTCGAAAACCTGTTTTTT | CASSPEVAFENLFF
. | TRBD1 | TRBJ1-2 | TRBV10-3 | TGTGCCATCAGTGGCCGAGGGGACAGGGAAAACTATGGCTACACCTTC | CAISGRGDRENYGYTF
. | TRBD1 | TRBJ2-1 | TRBV6-2/TRBV6-3 | TGTGCCAGCAGTCATGCCGGGACAGGGGTTGAGCAGTTCTTC | CASSHAGTGVEQFF
few | TRBD1 | TRBJ2-1 | TRBV10-3 | TGTGCCATCAGTGTAACAGGGGGCGCGTTCAATGAGCAGTTCTTC | CAISVTGGAFNEQFF
few | TRBD1 | TRBJ2-2 | TRBV12-3/TRBV12-4 | TGTGCCAGCAGCACTAGGACAGGGAACACCGGGGAGCTGTTTTTT | CASSTRTGNTGELFF
few | TRBD1 | TRBJ2-7 | TRBV19 | TGTGCCAGTAGTCCCGGACAGGGGTGGTCCTACGAGCAGTACTTC | CASSPGQGWSYEQYF
few | TRBD1 | TRBJ2-1 | TRBV27 | TGTGCCAGCCAGACAGGGACCAACAATGAGCAGTTCTTC | CASQTGTNNEQFF
. | TRBD1 | TRBJ2-5 | TRBV18 | TGTGCCAGCTCTCAACACAGGGGTGAGACCCAGTACTTC | CASSQHRGETQYF
. | TRBD2 | TRBJ2-5 | TRBV20-1 | TGCAGTGCTAGATCAGCGGGGGACCCAACCCAAGAGACCCAGTACTTC | CSARSAGDPTQETQYF
. | . | TRBJ1-1 | TRBV27 | TGTGCCAGCGGCGGATACACTGAAGCTTTCTTT | CASGGYTEAFF
many | TRBD1 | TRBJ2-2 | TRBV12-3/TRBV12-4 | TGTGCCAGCAGTTTAGCGCTCAGGGGGCCCGGGGAGCTGTTTTTT | CASSLALRGPGELFF
. | . | TRBJ1-4 | TRBV4-3 | TGCGCCAGCAGCCAAGAGCATCTAGGGATTAATGAAAAACTGTTTTTT | CASSQEHLGINEKLFF
. | . | TRBJ1-4 | TRBV7-9 | TGTGCCAGCAGTTCGGGGCGATCACCCACGGAAAAACTGTTTTTT | CASSSGRSPTEKLFF
. | TRBD2 | TRBJ2-3 | TRBV7-2 | TGTGCCAGCGGAGACGGGAGGACTAGCACAGATACGCAGTATTTT | CASGDGRTSTDTQYF
. | . | TRBJ2-1 | TRBV5-1 | TGCGCCAGCAGCTTATACAGGCAGGGCTATGAGCAGTTCTTC | CASSLYRQGYEQFF
. | TRBD2 | TRBJ2-3 | TRBV5-1 | TGCGCCAGCAGCTTGGAGGGACTAGCGGGGTTCACAGATACGCAGTATTTT | CASSLEGLAGFTDTQYF
. | TRBD1 | TRBJ1-5 | TRBV7-9 | TGTGCCAGCAGCTTAGGACGGACAGGGGACGTGGAGCCCCAGCATTTT | CASSLGRTGDVEPQHF
. | TRBD1 | TRBJ1-4 | TRBV12-3/TRBV12-4 | TGTGCCAGCAGTTGGGGACAGGCACCCGGTAATGAAAAACTGTTTTTT | CASSWGQAPGNEKLFF
few | TRBD1 | TRBJ2-7 | TRBV30 | TGTGCCTGGAGTTGGGGACAGTACTACGAGCAGTACTTC | CAWSWGQYYEQYF
. | . | TRBJ2-2 | TRBV19 | TGTGCCAGTAGCCCTAGGACCAGAGGGTCCGGGGAGCTGTTTTTT | CASSPRTRGSGELFF
many | TRBD1 | TRBJ1-2 | TRBV27 | TGTGCCAGCAGTCCCCGGACAGGGAACTATGGCTACACCTTC | CASSPRTGNYGYTF
. | TRBD1 | TRBJ2-3 | TRBV7-2 | TGTGCCAGCAGCTTAACGGGACAGGGGGCAGATACGCAGTATTTT | CASSLTGQGADTQYF
few | . | TRBJ2-1 | TRBV20-1 | TGCAGTGCTCTCTTAGGGGTTGAGCAGTTCTTC | CSALLGVEQFF
few | . | TRBJ1-2 | TRBV7-9 | TGTGCCAGCAGCTTAGGGCAGGGCCCCTATGGCTACACCTTC | CASSLGQGPYGYTF
few | TRBD1 | TRBJ1-1 | TRBV29-1 | TGCAGCGTTGAACCAGGGGGGCACACTGAAGCTTTCTTT | CSVEPGGHTEAFF
. | . | TRBJ1-6 | TRBV6-6 | TGTGCCAGCAGTTACTTCCCCGGTTCACCCCTCCACTTT | CASSYFPGSPLHF
. | . | TRBJ2-1 | TRBV18 | TGTGCCAGCTCACCCACAGGGACGTCCTACAATGAGCAGTTCTTC | CASSPTGTSYNEQFF
few | TRBD2 | TRBJ2-5 | TRBV20-1 | TGCAGTGCTAGAGTGGGGACTAGCGGGCTCCAAGAGACCCAGTACTTC | CSARVGTSGLQETQYF
few | TRBD2 | TRBJ2-5 | TRBV20-1 | TGCAGTGCAAGACTAGCGGGGATACTCCAAGAGACCCAGTACTTC | CSARLAGILQETQYF
few | . | TRBJ2-7 | TRBV27 | TGTGCCAGCAGTTTATACAGGAACTACGAGCAGTACTTC | CASSLYRNYEQYF
many | . | TRBJ2-2 | TRBV18 | TGTGCCAGCTCACGTAGAGCCGCGAACACCGGGGAGCTGTTTTTT | CASSRRAANTGELFF
. | . | TRBJ2-3 | TRBV6-2/TRBV6-3 | TGTGCCAGCCTTAAGGGTGGCACAGATACGCAGTATTTT | CASLKGGTDTQYF
few | . | TRBJ2-3 | TRBV29-1 | TGCAGCGTTGGCGACGATACGCAGTATTTT | CSVGDDTQYF
few | . | TRBJ2-7 | TRBV7-2 | TGTGCCAGCAGCTCCGACATGGATCCGGACGAGCAGTACTTC | CASSSDMDPDEQYF
. | TRBD1 | TRBJ1-5 | TRBV7-2 | TGTGCCAGCAGCCTCGACAGGGAAGGAGGTCAGCCCCAGCATTTT | CASSLDREGGQPQHF
. | TRBD2 | TRBJ2-7 | TRBV20-1 | TGCAGTGCTCGATCTGCCACTAGCGGTTACGAGCAGTACTTC | CSARSATSGYEQYF
few | TRBD1 | TRBJ1-5 | TRBV19 | TGTGCCAGCGTGGGACAGGCATATCAGCCCCAGCATTTT | CASVGQAYQPQHF
few | TRBD2 | TRBJ2-1 | TRBV19 | TGTGCCAGTAAGACTAGCGGGGGCCTCAGGGAGGCTTTCTTC | CASKTSGGLREAFF
few | TRBD1 | TRBJ2-7 | TRBV10-3 | TGTGCCATCAGCTGGGACAGGCGGGACGAGCAGTACTTC | CAISWDRRDEQYF
. | . | TRBJ2-7 | TRBV5-6 | TGTGCCAGCAGCCAGTTCGGGAACTCCTACGAGCAGTGCTTC | CASSQFGNSYEQCF
. | . | TRBJ1-1 | TRBV7-8 | TGTGCCAGCAGTCAATACAGGGTTGGGAACACTGAAGCTTTCTTT | CASSQYRVGNTEAFF
. | . | TRBJ1-1 | TRBV5-1 | TGCGCCAGCAGCCTATTTCAGGGCTACTTGATGAACACTGAAGCTTTCTTT | CASSLFQGYLMNTEAFF
. | TRBD2 | TRBJ2-1 | TRBV15 | TGTGCCACCAGCAGAGGCCTAGCGGGAGGCAACAATGAGCAGTTCTTC | CATSRGLAGGNNEQFF
. | . | TRBJ2-5 | TRBV5-1 | TGCGCCAGCAGGAAAGAAGAGACCCAGTACTTC | CASRKEETQYF
few | . | TRBJ1-2 | TRBV5-6 | TGTGCCAGCAGCTTTGGCTCCTCAGGTGGCTACACCTTC | CASSFGSSGGYTF
few | . | TRBJ2-2 | TRBV12-3/TRBV12-4 | TGTGCCAGCAGCCGTGCTGGGGCCCGGGAGGGGGAGCTGTTTTTT | CASSRAGAREGELFF
few | TRBD2 | TRBJ2-1 | TRBV9 | TGTGCCAGCAGCGGTCTAGCGGGGGATTACAATGAGCAGTTCTTC | CASSGLAGDYNEQFF